A single sample is the source of the 5 T cell receptor beta chains below, sequenced in a study of control samples from healthy donors and cancer patients. TCRdb's copy holds only in-frame clones and misses some; the assay was immunoSEQ multiplex PCR. The table has some 100,000 clones, less than 95% seen once. The source material was blood. These receptors were taken from a human donor in good health. The donor label of this sample is uncertain.

V gene TRBV6-1 combines with J gene TRBJ1-6, with D perhaps TRBD1 (5 bases). Germline V lookup: CDR1 MNHNS, CDR2 SASEGT. V was trimmed by 3 bases and J by 3 bases, leaving 12 bases between them. The CDR3 runs 16 residues. In nucleotides, the CDR3 is TGTGCCAGCAGTGAGACAGTGGCGAACTATAATTCACCCCTCCACTTT. Translating gives CASSETVANYNSPLHF.

The chain uses TRBV2 and TRBJ2-5, with TRBD1 matching 11 bases. V trimming: 6 bases; J trimming: 5 bases; junction bases outside the gene matches: 11. The germline V gene encodes CDR1 SNHLY and CDR2 FYNNEI. CDR3 length: 16 residues. The CDR3 DNA is TGTGCCAGCAGAATGGACAGGGGGCTTTCGGGGGAGACCCAGTACTTC. Encoded protein: CASRMDRGLSGETQYF.

This rearrangement joins TRBV30 to TRBJ2-1; 7 positions agree with TRBD1. V trimming: 4 bases; J trimming: 0 bases; junction bases outside the gene matches: 3. The V gene's germline CDR1 is GTSNPN and CDR2 SVGIG (reference sequence). This CDR3 is 14 amino acids long. CDR3 loop: CAWMDRSSYNEQFF. The CDR3 nucleotides read TGTGCCTGGATGGACAGGAGCTCCTACAATGAGCAGTTCTTC.

This chain joins TRBV28 and TRBJ1-5; D is unclear. V gave up 7 bases and J gave up 6 bases, with 10 bases separating them. The CDR3 sequence is 12 residues long. CDR1 MDHEN and CDR2 SYDVKM come from the germline V gene. CDR3 sequence reads: CASTGRGQPQHF. CDR3 nucleotides: TGTGCCAGCACCGGACGGGGTCAGCCCCAGCATTTT.

This clone was seen more than once but under ten times. The J gene is TRBJ2-3, the V gene TRBV2, with D maybe TRBD2 (7 bases). The V gene lost 5 bases and the J gene lost 5 bases, with 11 bases spanning the gap. This CDR3 is built from 13 residues. The germline V gene encodes CDR1 SNHLY and CDR2 FYNNEI. CDR3 amino acids: CASSKGGGDTQYF. The CDR3 DNA follows: TGTGCCAGCAGTAAAGGGGGGGGAGATACGCAGTATTTT.